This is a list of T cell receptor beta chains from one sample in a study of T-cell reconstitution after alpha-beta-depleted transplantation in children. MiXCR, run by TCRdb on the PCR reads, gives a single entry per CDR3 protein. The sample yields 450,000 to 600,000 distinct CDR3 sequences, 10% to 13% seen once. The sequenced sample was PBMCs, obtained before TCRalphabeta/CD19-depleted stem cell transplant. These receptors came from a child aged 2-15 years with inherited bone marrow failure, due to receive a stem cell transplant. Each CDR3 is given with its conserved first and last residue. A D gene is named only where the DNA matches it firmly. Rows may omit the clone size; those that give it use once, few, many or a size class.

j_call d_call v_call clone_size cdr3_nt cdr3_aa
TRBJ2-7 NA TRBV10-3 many TGTGCCATCGGCCTGGCTACCGCTTACGAGCAGTACTTC CAIGLATAYEQYF
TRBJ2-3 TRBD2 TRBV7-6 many TGTGCCAGCGGACTAGCGGGAGGTCGAGATACGCAGTATTTT CASGLAGGRDTQYF
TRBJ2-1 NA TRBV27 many TGTGCCAGCAGTTTACCCCCCTACCTAACTTACAATGAGCAGTTCTTC CASSLPPYLTYNEQFF
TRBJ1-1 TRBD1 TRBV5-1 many TGCGCCAGCAGCTCAGGACAGGTAACCCCGGGGGGCACTGAAGCTTTCTTT CASSSGQVTPGGTEAFF
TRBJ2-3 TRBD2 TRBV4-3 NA TGCGCCAGCAGCCAATTCTCGGGAGGGGGTTTCGGTACGCAGTATTTT CASSQFSGGGFGTQYF
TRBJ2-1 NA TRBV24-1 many TGTGCCACCAGTGATTTTCGGGGGAGGACGGGTGAGCAGTTCTTC CATSDFRGRTGEQFF
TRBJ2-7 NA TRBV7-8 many TGTGCCAGCAGTTCAGGTCTTGGGGTGCCCGAGCAGTACTTC CASSSGLGVPEQYF
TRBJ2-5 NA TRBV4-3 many TGCGCCAGCAGCGCAACGGACCTCCAAGAGACCCAGTACTTC CASSATDLQETQYF
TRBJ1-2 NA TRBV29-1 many TGCAGCGTTGAAGGGTTGTGGACACCCAGCTCGTATGGCTACACCTTC CSVEGLWTPSSYGYTF
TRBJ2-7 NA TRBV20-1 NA TGCAGTGGCCCTTCAGCCGGCAGAGGCTACGAGCAGTACTTC CSGPSAGRGYEQYF
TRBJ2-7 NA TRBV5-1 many TGCGCCAGCAGCTCCACCTGGAGGTCGGGGGAGCAGTACTTC CASSSTWRSGEQYF
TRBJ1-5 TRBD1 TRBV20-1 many TGCAGTGCGATCGGACAGCCAGGGGGACCCCAGCATTTT CSAIGQPGGPQHF
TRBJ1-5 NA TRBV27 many TGTGCCAGCAGTGGTGGGTCTCTTCAGGGTCAGCCCCAGCATTTT CASSGGSLQGQPQHF
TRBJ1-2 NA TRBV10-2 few TGCGCCAGCAGTCAAGACAGCGAATACTATGGCTACACCTTC CASSQDSEYYGYTF
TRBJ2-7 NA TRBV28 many TGTGCCAGCAGTTCCCCGAGCGGGACACCTTCCTACGAGCAGTACTTC CASSSPSGTPSYEQYF
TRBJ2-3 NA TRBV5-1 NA TGCGCCAGCAGCTTTGGGACGGCCCCTAGCACAGATACGCAGTATTTT CASSFGTAPSTDTQYF
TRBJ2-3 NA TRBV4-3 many TGCGCCAGCAGCCAAGATCAATCGGGAACTAGCACAGATACGCAGTATTTT CASSQDQSGTSTDTQYF
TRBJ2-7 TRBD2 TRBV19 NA TGTGCCAGTGGGAGACTAGCGGGAGGCTCCTACGAGCAGTACTTC CASGRLAGGSYEQYF
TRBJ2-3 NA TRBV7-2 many TGTGCCAGCAGCTTGGGGGGCCCACTAGGGACAGATACGCAGTATTTT CASSLGGPLGTDTQYF
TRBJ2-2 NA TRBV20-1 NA TGCAGTGCCGGGACGGTGAACACCGGGGAGCTGTTTTTT CSAGTVNTGELFF
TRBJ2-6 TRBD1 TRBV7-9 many TGTGCCAGCAGCCGGGACAGCTCTGGGGCCAACGTCCTGACTTTC CASSRDSSGANVLTF
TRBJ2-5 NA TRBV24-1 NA TGTGCCACCAGTGACTTCGGAGCCTGGGAGACCCAGTACTTC CATSDFGAWETQYF
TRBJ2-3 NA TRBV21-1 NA TGTGCCAGCAGCATCAGCCGCAGGAGGGGATGGGGCACAGATACGCAGTATTTT CASSISRRRGWGTDTQYF
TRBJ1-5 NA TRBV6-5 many TGTGCCAGCAGTTCAGCGTACAATCAGCCCCAGCATTTT CASSSAYNQPQHF
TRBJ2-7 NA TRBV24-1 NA TGTGCCACCGCGGGGAAATGGGCCTACGAGCAGTACTTC CATAGKWAYEQYF
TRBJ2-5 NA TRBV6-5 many TGTGCCAGCAGTTACCTCCGGGACGCCATGACCCAGTACTTC CASSYLRDAMTQYF
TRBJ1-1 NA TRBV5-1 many TGCGCCAGCAGCTTGGCGGACCGGAACACTGAAGCTTTCTTT CASSLADRNTEAFF
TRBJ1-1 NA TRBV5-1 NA TGCGCCAGCAGCTTGAGGCAGCCAACGAACACTGAAGCTTTCTTT CASSLRQPTNTEAFF
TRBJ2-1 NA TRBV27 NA TGTGCCAGCGGCCCCGGTAGCGTAAACAATGAGCAGTTCTTC CASGPGSVNNEQFF
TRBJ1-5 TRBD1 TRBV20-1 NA TGCAGCTCCTTCCAGGGGGGCGAACAGCCCCAGCATTTT CSSFQGGEQPQHF
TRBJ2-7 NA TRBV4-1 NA TGCGCCAGCAGCCATCTCGTTCGGTCTAGTAGGCAGTACTTC CASSHLVRSSRQYF
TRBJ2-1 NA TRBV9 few TGTGCCAGCAGCCTCCTCCGTGGCAATGAGCAGTTCTTC CASSLLRGNEQFF
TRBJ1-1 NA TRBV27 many TGTGCCAGCAGTTTAGTGTTCCACCGCACTGAAGCTTTCTTT CASSLVFHRTEAFF
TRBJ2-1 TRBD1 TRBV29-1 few TGCAGCGTACTGGGACAGAACAATGAGCAGTTCTTC CSVLGQNNEQFF
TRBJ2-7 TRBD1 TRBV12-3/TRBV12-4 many TGTGCCAGCAGATCATCCGGGACAGGGACTTACGAGCAGTACTTC CASRSSGTGTYEQYF
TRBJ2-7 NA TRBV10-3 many TGTGCCATCAGTGAGTTTCAGGACAAACTACCCTACGAGCAGTACTTC CAISEFQDKLPYEQYF
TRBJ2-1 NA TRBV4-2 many TGTGCCAGCAGCCAGCCAGGGATGTGGAGGAATGAGCAGTTCTTC CASSQPGMWRNEQFF
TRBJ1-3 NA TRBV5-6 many TGTGCCAGCAGCTCTACCTTCAGGGGAGTTGGAAACACCATATATTTT CASSSTFRGVGNTIYF
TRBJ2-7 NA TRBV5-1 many TGCGCCAGCAGCCTCCAACCGGGAACCAGCTCCTACGAGCAGTACTTC CASSLQPGTSSYEQYF
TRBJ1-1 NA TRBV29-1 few TGCAGCGTTGGAGACAGGCTGAACACTGAAGCTTTCTTT CSVGDRLNTEAFF
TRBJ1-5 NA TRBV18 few TGTGCCAGCTCACCTACGGGTAATAGCAATCAGCCCCAGCATTTT CASSPTGNSNQPQHF
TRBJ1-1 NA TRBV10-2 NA TGCGCCAGCAATACAGGGAGCTGGGGTGGTGAAGCTTTCTTT CASNTGSWGGEAFF
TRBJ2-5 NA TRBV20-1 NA TGCAGTGCTAGAGCCCGGACCGGGCAAGAGACCCAGAACTTC CSARARTGQETQNF
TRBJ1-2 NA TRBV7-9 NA TGTGCCAGCAGCTTAGATGGGTATCAGAACTATGGCTACACCTTC CASSLDGYQNYGYTF
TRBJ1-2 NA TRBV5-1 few TGCGCCAGCAGCTTGGATGGCAGGTACGATCGCGGCTACACCTTC CASSLDGRYDRGYTF
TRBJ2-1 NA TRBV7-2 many TGTGCCAGCAGCTTTAATCAACGGGAGCAGTTCTTC CASSFNQREQFF
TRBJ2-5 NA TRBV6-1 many TGTGCCAGCAGTGAAGGCGGGGTCGGGGAGACCCAGTACTTC CASSEGGVGETQYF
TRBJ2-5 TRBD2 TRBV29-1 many TGCAGCGTTGAAGGATACCCGAGCGGGAGGGAGACCCAGTACTTC CSVEGYPSGRETQYF
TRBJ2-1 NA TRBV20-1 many TGCAGTGCTAGCGGGGGCTCCTACAATGAGCAGTTCTTC CSASGGSYNEQFF
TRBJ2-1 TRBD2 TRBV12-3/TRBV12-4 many TGTGCCAGCACCCCATTAGGGACTAGCGGAAACTCCTACAATGAGCAGTTCTTC CASTPLGTSGNSYNEQFF